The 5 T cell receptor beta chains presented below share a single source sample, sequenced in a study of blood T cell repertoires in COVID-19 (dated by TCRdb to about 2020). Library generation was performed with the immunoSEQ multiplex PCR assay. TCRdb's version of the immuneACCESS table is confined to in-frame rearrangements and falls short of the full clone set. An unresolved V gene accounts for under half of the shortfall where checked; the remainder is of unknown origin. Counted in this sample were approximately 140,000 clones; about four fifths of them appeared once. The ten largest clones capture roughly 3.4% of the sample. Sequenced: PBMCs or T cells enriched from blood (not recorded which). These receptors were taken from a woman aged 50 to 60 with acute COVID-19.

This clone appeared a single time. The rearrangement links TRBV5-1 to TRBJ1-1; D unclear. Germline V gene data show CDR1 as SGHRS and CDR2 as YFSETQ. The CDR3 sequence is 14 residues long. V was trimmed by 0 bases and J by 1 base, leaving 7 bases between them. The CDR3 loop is CASSLGHRNTEAFF. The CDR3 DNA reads TGCGCCAGCAGCTTGGGACACAGGAACACTGAAGCTTTCTTT.

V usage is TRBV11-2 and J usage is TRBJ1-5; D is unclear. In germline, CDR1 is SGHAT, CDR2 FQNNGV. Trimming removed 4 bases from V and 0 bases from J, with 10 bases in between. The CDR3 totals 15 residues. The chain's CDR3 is CASSYETDSNQPQHF. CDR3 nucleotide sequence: TGTGCCAGCAGCTATGAGACTGATAGCAATCAGCCCCAGCATTTT.

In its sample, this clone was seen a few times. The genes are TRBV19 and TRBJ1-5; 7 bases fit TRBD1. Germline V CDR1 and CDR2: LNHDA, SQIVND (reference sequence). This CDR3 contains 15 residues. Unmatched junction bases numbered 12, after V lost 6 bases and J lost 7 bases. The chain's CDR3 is CASRFMRQGGQPQHF. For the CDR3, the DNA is TGTGCCAGTAGATTCATGAGACAGGGCGGACAGCCCCAGCATTTT.

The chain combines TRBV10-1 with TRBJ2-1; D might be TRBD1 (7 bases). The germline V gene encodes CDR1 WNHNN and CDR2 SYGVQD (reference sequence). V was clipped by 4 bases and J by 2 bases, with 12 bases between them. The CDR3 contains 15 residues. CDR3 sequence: CASSGGTATYNEQFF. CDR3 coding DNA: TGCGCCAGCAGTGGCGGGACAGCCACCTACAATGAGCAGTTCTTC.

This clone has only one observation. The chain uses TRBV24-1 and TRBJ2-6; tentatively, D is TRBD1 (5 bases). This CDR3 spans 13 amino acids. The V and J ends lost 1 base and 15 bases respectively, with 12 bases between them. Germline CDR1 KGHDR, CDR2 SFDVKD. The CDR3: CATSDLGHSGLTF. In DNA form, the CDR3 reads TGTGCCACCAGTGATTTAGGACACTCGGGCCTGACTTTC.